These T cell receptor beta chains were read from a single sample in a study of OX40 agonist ivuxolimab in advanced cancers. The method was immunoSEQ multiplex PCR; TCRdb's version includes in-frame clones alone and lacks a portion of them. The table shows 80,000 to 100,000 clones, with approximately 94% occurring only once. The sequencing used CD4+ or CD8+ T cells sorted from blood, collected in a trial of the OX40 agonist ivuxolimab. Receptors were obtained from an adult with an advanced solid tumor such as melanoma, head and neck, liver or kidney cancer. CDR3s include the opening cysteine and the closing phenylalanine or tryptophan. The D gene is left open where the match is weak. The size entry is marked missing in some rows and otherwise reads once, few, many or a size class.

v_gene: TRBV13; j_gene: TRBJ1-3; d_gene: -; abundance: -; CDR3nt: TGTGCCAGCAGCTTAGGCCCCCAGGCCCGCTCTGGAAACACCATATATTTT; CDR3aa: CASSLGPQARSGNTIYF
v_gene: TRBV27; j_gene: TRBJ2-1; d_gene: -; abundance: -; CDR3nt: TGTGCCAGCAGCTCCCTTCCCACGGGAAAATCCTACAATGAGCAGTTCTTC; CDR3aa: CASSSLPTGKSYNEQFF
v_gene: TRBV7-2; j_gene: TRBJ1-3; d_gene: TRBD1; abundance: -; CDR3nt: TGTGCCAGCACCGGAGGGACAGGGTCTGGAAACACCATATATTTT; CDR3aa: CASTGGTGSGNTIYF
v_gene: TRBV20-1; j_gene: TRBJ2-7; d_gene: -; abundance: -; CDR3nt: TGCAGTGCTCCAACGACCTACGAGCAGTACTTC; CDR3aa: CSAPTTYEQYF
v_gene: TRBV5-4; j_gene: TRBJ2-7; d_gene: -; abundance: -; CDR3nt: TGTGCCAGCAGCATAGGTCCAAACTACGAGCAGTACTTC; CDR3aa: CASSIGPNYEQYF
v_gene: TRBV6-5; j_gene: TRBJ2-3; d_gene: TRBD2; abundance: once; CDR3nt: TGTGCCAGCAGTTACGTAACTAGCGGGGAGTTAGGCACGCAGTATTTT; CDR3aa: CASSYVTSGELGTQYF
v_gene: TRBV6-4; j_gene: TRBJ2-6; d_gene: -; abundance: -; CDR3nt: TGTGCCAGCAGTGAAATCGCTGGGGCCAACGTCCTGACTTTC; CDR3aa: CASSEIAGANVLTF
v_gene: TRBV12-5; j_gene: TRBJ1-1; d_gene: -; abundance: -; CDR3nt: TGTGCTAGTGGTTGGGGGGGGAGCACTGAAGCTTTCTTT; CDR3aa: CASGWGGSTEAFF
v_gene: TRBV9; j_gene: TRBJ1-2; d_gene: TRBD1; abundance: -; CDR3nt: TGTGCCAGCAGCGTAGAACCAGGGGGCGCGGGTGGCTACACCTTC; CDR3aa: CASSVEPGGAGGYTF
v_gene: TRBV7-9; j_gene: TRBJ2-7; d_gene: TRBD2; abundance: -; CDR3nt: TGTGCCACCCGCGGGGGCTACGAGCAGTACTTC; CDR3aa: CATRGGYEQYF
v_gene: TRBV29-1; j_gene: TRBJ2-6; d_gene: -; abundance: -; CDR3nt: TGCAGCGTTGAAACGTCCGTCCGGACTACAACCGGCTCTGGGGCCAACGTCCTGACTTTC; CDR3aa: CSVETSVRTTTGSGANVLTF
v_gene: TRBV27; j_gene: TRBJ2-1; d_gene: TRBD1; abundance: -; CDR3nt: TGTGCCAGCATCGCGTATGGGGGACAGGGCAATGAGCAGTTCTTC; CDR3aa: CASIAYGGQGNEQFF
v_gene: TRBV27; j_gene: TRBJ2-1; d_gene: TRBD2; abundance: -; CDR3nt: TGTGCCAGCAGTTTGAGGCTAGCGGGGGCGGGGTACAATGAGCAGTTCTTC; CDR3aa: CASSLRLAGAGYNEQFF
v_gene: TRBV4-2; j_gene: TRBJ2-7; d_gene: TRBD2; abundance: once; CDR3nt: TGTGCCAGCAGCCAAGACCGGACTAGATCCGAGCAGTACTTC; CDR3aa: CASSQDRTRSEQYF
v_gene: TRBV6-5; j_gene: TRBJ2-1; d_gene: -; abundance: -; CDR3nt: TGTGCCACCTTGGACTTTTCCACCAATGAGCAGTTCTTC; CDR3aa: CATLDFSTNEQFF
v_gene: TRBV10-3; j_gene: TRBJ1-5; d_gene: TRBD1; abundance: -; CDR3nt: TGTGCCATCAGTGAGGAGGCTGGGACAGTTATCGGTCAGCCCCAGCATTTT; CDR3aa: CAISEEAGTVIGQPQHF
v_gene: TRBV28; j_gene: TRBJ2-7; d_gene: -; abundance: -; CDR3nt: TGTGCCAGCAGTTCAGGGGCAACGGGGTCCTACGAGCAGTACTTC; CDR3aa: CASSSGATGSYEQYF
v_gene: TRBV5-4; j_gene: TRBJ2-7; d_gene: -; abundance: -; CDR3nt: TGTGCCAGCAGCGTGAGCGACTACGAGCAGTACTTC; CDR3aa: CASSVSDYEQYF
v_gene: TRBV7-2; j_gene: TRBJ2-1; d_gene: -; abundance: -; CDR3nt: TGTGCCAGCAGCCCCAAGAGCAATGAGCAGTTCTTC; CDR3aa: CASSPKSNEQFF
v_gene: TRBV10-3; j_gene: TRBJ2-3; d_gene: -; abundance: -; CDR3nt: TGTGCCATCAGTCCGGGGGAAACAGATACGCAGTATTTT; CDR3aa: CAISPGETDTQYF
v_gene: TRBV7-2; j_gene: TRBJ2-3; d_gene: TRBD2; abundance: -; CDR3nt: TGTGCCAGCAGCTTATGGGCGCGGGGGAGTGCAGATACGCAGTATTTT; CDR3aa: CASSLWARGSADTQYF
v_gene: TRBV5-1; j_gene: TRBJ2-7; d_gene: -; abundance: -; CDR3nt: TGCGCCAGCAGCGACCCAGGGATTGGAGACTACGAGCAGTACTTC; CDR3aa: CASSDPGIGDYEQYF
v_gene: TRBV6-5; j_gene: TRBJ2-2; d_gene: TRBD1; abundance: -; CDR3nt: TGTGCCAGCAGTCACAGGGGGGCGAACACCGGGGAGCTGTTTTTT; CDR3aa: CASSHRGANTGELFF
v_gene: TRBV5-1; j_gene: TRBJ2-5; d_gene: -; abundance: -; CDR3nt: TGCGCCAGCAGCTTGGCGCCGGCAGGGGACCAAGAGACCCAGTACTTC; CDR3aa: CASSLAPAGDQETQYF
v_gene: TRBV11-2; j_gene: TRBJ1-2; d_gene: TRBD1; abundance: -; CDR3nt: TGTGCCAGCAGCACTATTACAGGGGATTATGGCTACACCTTC; CDR3aa: CASSTITGDYGYTF
v_gene: TRBV5-1; j_gene: TRBJ2-3; d_gene: -; abundance: -; CDR3nt: TGCGCCAGCAGCTTTCGATCCGGTAGCACAGATACGCAGTATTTT; CDR3aa: CASSFRSGSTDTQYF
v_gene: TRBV5-1; j_gene: TRBJ1-1; d_gene: TRBD1; abundance: -; CDR3nt: TGCGCCAGCAGCGCCACAGGGGGCCTTTGGGGAAACACTGAAGCTTTCTTT; CDR3aa: CASSATGGLWGNTEAFF
v_gene: TRBV10-3; j_gene: TRBJ2-5; d_gene: -; abundance: -; CDR3nt: TGTGCCATCAGTATGGCCCCCGTCCGAGAGACCCAGTACTTC; CDR3aa: CAISMAPVRETQYF
v_gene: TRBV6-4; j_gene: TRBJ2-2; d_gene: -; abundance: once; CDR3nt: TGTGCCAGCAGTCCCGGGACCCTCAACACCGGGGAGCTGTTTTTT; CDR3aa: CASSPGTLNTGELFF
v_gene: TRBV7-2; j_gene: TRBJ1-5; d_gene: -; abundance: -; CDR3nt: TGTGCCAGCAGCTTAGGAGAGGGGTTGCCCCAGCATTTT; CDR3aa: CASSLGEGLPQHF
v_gene: TRBV10-3; j_gene: TRBJ1-3; d_gene: -; abundance: -; CDR3nt: TGTGCCATCAGCCCCACTCCGACGAGCTCTGGAAACACCATATATTTT; CDR3aa: CAISPTPTSSGNTIYF
v_gene: TRBV10-3; j_gene: TRBJ1-1; d_gene: -; abundance: -; CDR3nt: TGTGCCATCTGTCCAGGGGCCACTGAAGCTTTCTTT; CDR3aa: CAICPGATEAFF
v_gene: TRBV7-3; j_gene: TRBJ2-3; d_gene: -; abundance: -; CDR3nt: TGTGCCAGCAGCTTAGGCAGCACCTTGGCCACAGATACGCAGTATTTT; CDR3aa: CASSLGSTLATDTQYF